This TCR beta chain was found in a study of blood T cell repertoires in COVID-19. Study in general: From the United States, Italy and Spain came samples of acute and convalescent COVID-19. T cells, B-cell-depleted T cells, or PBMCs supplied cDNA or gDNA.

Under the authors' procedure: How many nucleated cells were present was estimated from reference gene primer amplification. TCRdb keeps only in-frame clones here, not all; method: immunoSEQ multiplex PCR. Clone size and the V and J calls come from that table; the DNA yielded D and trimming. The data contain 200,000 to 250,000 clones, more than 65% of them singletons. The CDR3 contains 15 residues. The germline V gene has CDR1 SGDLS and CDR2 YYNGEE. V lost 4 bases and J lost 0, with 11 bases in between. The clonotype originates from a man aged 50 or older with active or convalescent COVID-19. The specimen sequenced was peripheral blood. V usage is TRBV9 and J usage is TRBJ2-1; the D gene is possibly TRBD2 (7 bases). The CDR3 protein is CASSFGGASYNEQFF. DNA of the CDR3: TGTGCCAGCAGCTTTGGGGGGGCCTCCTACAATGAGCAGTTCTTC. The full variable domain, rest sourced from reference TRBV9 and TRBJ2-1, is DSGVTQTPKHLITATGQRVTLRCSPRSGDLSVYWYQQSLDQGLQFLIQYYNGEERAKGNILERFSAQQFPDLHSELNLSSLELGDSALYFCASSFGGASYNEQFFGPGTRLTVL.